The present T cell receptor beta chain was sequenced within a study of blood T cell repertoires in COVID-19 (TCRdb year 2020). In the study overall: The collaborator samples originated in the United States, Italy and Spain and spanned the acute and convalescent phases of COVID-19. A de-identified subject ID, COVID-19 status, age in years and sex were almost always included in the sample metadata. The repertoires were released in a freely available public database meant as a resource for research on the immune response to SARS-CoV-2. Where available, HLA class I and class II types were taken from metadata supplied by the sample provider and were not determined by assay-based typing. The prospective study material was composed of cDNA or gDNA derived from T cells, B-cell-depleted T cells, or PBMCs. Samples came from the ongoing ImmuneRACE study (first 160 participants) plus 1,254 subjects from 6 global collaborators. The dataset comprised deeply sampled blood TCRbeta repertoires from subjects exposed to, actively infected with, or recovered from COVID-19. Broad study findings and their caveats: The quantity of clinical and demographic metadata differed by source and by participant and was supplied without curation.

Each collaborating institution followed its own protocols to collect whole blood in K2EDTA tubes. Collaborator samples were shipped for TCRbeta analysis as frozen whole blood, isolated PBMCs, or DNA extracted from either sample type. TCRbeta CDR3 regions were amplified from genomic DNA using the immunoSEQ Assay, a bias-controlled multiplex PCR. In the paper's pipeline: Within the assay, amplification of reference gene primers was used to estimate how many nucleated cells each sample contained. To quantify the absolute abundance of each unique TCRbeta CDR3 rearrangement, sequence reads were collapsed and filtered. Productive Simpson clonality was computed per sample as the square root of Simpson's diversity index over productive rearrangements. Held by TCRdb, this immuneACCESS table contains in-frame sequences only and omits some clones. Under half of the omission traces to an unresolved V gene where checked; the cause of the rest is unknown. The V and J calls and clone size were taken over from that table, and D and trimming were inferred from the DNA. The sample table shows some 50,000 clones, and 80% to 90% are seen once. Together, the top ten hold around 3.5% of the sample.

The germline ends are 10 bases apart after V is trimmed by 1 base and J by 1 base. CDR1 and CDR2 are drawn from the germline V gene: MDHEN, SYDVKM. Measured from the cysteine to the phenylalanine, the CDR3 is 15 residues long. Only CDR3 DNA remains: 45 bases, in frame from the first base. Note on this clone: The target of this receptor is not known. One base away there is no much larger clone; base qualities are not given.

The clonotype originates from a human donor in a cohort sampled during active COVID-19. The chain is assembled from TRBV28 and TRBJ1-1; the D gene is perhaps TRBD1, from 5 matching bases. The sample taken for sequencing was peripheral blood. The CDR3 here reads CASSLSGHPNTEAFF. The base sequence is TGTGCCAGCAGTTTATCAGGACACCCGAACACTGAAGCTTTCTTT.